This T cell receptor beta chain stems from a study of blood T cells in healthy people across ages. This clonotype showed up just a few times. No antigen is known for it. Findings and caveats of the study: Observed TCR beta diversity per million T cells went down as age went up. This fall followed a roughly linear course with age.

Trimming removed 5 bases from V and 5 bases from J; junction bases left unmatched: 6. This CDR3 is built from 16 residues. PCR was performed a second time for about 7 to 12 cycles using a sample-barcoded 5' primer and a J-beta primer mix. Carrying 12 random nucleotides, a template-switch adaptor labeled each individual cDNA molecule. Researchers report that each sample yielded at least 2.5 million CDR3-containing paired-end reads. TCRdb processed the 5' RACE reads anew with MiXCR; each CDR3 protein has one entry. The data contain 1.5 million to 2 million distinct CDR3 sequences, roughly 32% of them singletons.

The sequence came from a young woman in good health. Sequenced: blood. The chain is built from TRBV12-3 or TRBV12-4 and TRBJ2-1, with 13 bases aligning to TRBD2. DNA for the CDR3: TGTGCCAGCAGTACCGGACTAGCGGGAGTGGACAATGAGCAGTTCTTC. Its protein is CASSTGLAGVDNEQFF.